This TCR beta chain was sequenced in a study of blood T cell repertoires in COVID-19. Study background: The United States, Italy and Spain were the sources of the acute and convalescent COVID-19 samples. In each case, the material was cDNA or gDNA derived from T cells, B-cell-depleted T cells, or PBMCs.

In the study's own analysis: Scientists estimated how many nucleated cells there were by amplifying reference gene primers. Assay used: immunoSEQ multiplex PCR; TCRdb lists only in-frame clones, some missing. Clone size and the V and J calls come from that table; the DNA yielded D and trimming. The sample lists fewer than 250,000 clones, roughly nine tenths occurring once. CDR1 and CDR2 (germline): LGHDT, YNNKEL (reference sequence). After removal of 1 base from V and 9 bases from J, the junction contained 9 bases not matched to a gene. The CDR3 covers 15 residues. The chain combines TRBV3-1 (or the pseudogene TRBV3-2) with TRBJ2-7; 10 positions match TRBD2. This receptor was identified in a woman in her 50s with acute or convalescent COVID-19. The sequencing sample was made of peripheral blood. CDR3 sequence: CASSQAGAGGYLQYF. CDR3 nucleotides: TGTGCCAGCAGCCAAGCGGGAGCGGGGGGGTACTTGCAGTACTTC.